These T cell receptor beta chains were read from a single sample in a study of blood T cell repertoires in COVID-19. Clones were sequenced by immunoSEQ multiplex PCR, and TCRdb holds only the in-frame ones, with some missing. Here the sample spans about 300,000 clones, 70% to 90% being singletons. Material: peripheral blood. Receptors originate from a woman aged 25-40 years who had recovered from COVID-19. The CDR3 runs from the conserved cysteine through the conserved F or W. The D gene is left open where the match is weak. Clone size is not always given. Where it is, it says once, few, many or a class for expanded clones.

CDR3 protein	CDR3 DNA	clone size	D gene	V gene	J gene
CASSLGSAGANVLTF	TGTGCCAGCAGCTTGGGGTCGGCTGGGGCCAACGTCCTGACTTTC	once	NA	TRBV5-4	TRBJ2-6
CASRSGPGDYNEQFF	TGTGCCAGTAGATCGGGCCCGGGGGACTACAATGAGCAGTTCTTC	NA	NA	TRBV19	TRBJ2-1
CASSEALGRLETQYF	TGTGCCAGCAGTGAAGCGCTCGGCAGGTTAGAGACCCAGTACTTC	once	NA	TRBV6-1	TRBJ2-5
CASSSPGDTEAFF	TGTGCCAGCAGCTCCCCGGGGGACACTGAAGCTTTCTTT	NA	NA	TRBV7-3	TRBJ1-1
CASSWGTHPGPNTEAFF	TGCGCCAGCAGCTGGGGGACACATCCTGGACCGAACACTGAAGCTTTCTTT	NA	NA	TRBV5-1	TRBJ1-1
CASSVRLAGNYNEQFF	TGTGCCAGCAGCGTGAGACTAGCGGGGAACTACAATGAGCAGTTCTTC	NA	TRBD2	TRBV9	TRBJ2-1
CASHKRGGGYGYTF	TGTGCCAGTCACAAGCGAGGGGGCGGGTATGGCTACACCTTC	NA	TRBD1	TRBV28	TRBJ1-2
CASRQGGGDTEAFF	TGTGCCAGCCGACAGGGAGGAGGGGACACTGAAGCTTTCTTT	NA	TRBD1	TRBV19	TRBJ1-1
CASSRDSNTEAFF	TGCGCCAGCAGCCGGGACAGCAACACTGAAGCTTTCTTT	few	TRBD1	TRBV5-1	TRBJ1-1
CASSQTAGVQETQYF	TGTGCCAGCAGCCAGACAGCGGGGGTACAAGAGACCCAGTACTTC	NA	TRBD2	TRBV14	TRBJ2-5
CASSQARQGDTEAFF	TGTGCCAGCTCACAAGCCAGGCAGGGTGACACTGAAGCTTTCTTT	NA	NA	TRBV18	TRBJ1-1
CASKLSNTGELFF	TGTGCCAGCAAGCTTTCGAACACCGGGGAGCTGTTTTTT	NA	NA	TRBV2	TRBJ2-2
CASSPLHRESPLHF	TGTGCCAGCTCACCACTCCACAGGGAGTCACCCCTCCACTTT	NA	NA	TRBV18	TRBJ1-6
CASSTGADQPQHF	TGTGCCAGCAGTACAGGGGCCGATCAGCCCCAGCATTTT	NA	TRBD1	TRBV11-1	TRBJ1-5
CASSRTGDYGYTF	TGTGCCAGCAGCCGGACAGGTGATTATGGCTACACCTTC	NA	TRBD1	TRBV7-9	TRBJ1-2
CATSDSVLAGGPHNEQFF	TGTGCCACCAGTGATTCGGTACTAGCGGGGGGGCCCCACAATGAGCAGTTCTTC	once	TRBD2	TRBV24-1	TRBJ2-1
CASSLVPSSYNSPLHF	TGTGCCAGCAGCTTAGTTCCCAGCTCCTATAATTCACCCCTCCACTTT	NA	NA	TRBV7-9	TRBJ1-6
CASTENRGQGMRGAGTDTQYF	TGCGCCAGCACCGAAAACCGCGGACAGGGAATGAGAGGGGCCGGCACAGATACGCAGTATTTT	NA	TRBD1	TRBV5-1	TRBJ2-3
CASRPDREGTEAFF	TGTGCCAGCAGGCCCGACAGGGAAGGCACTGAAGCTTTCTTT	NA	TRBD1	TRBV28	TRBJ1-1
CASWGDTGVTSGANVLTF	TGCGCCAGCTGGGGTGATACAGGGGTCACCTCTGGGGCCAACGTCCTGACTTTC	once	TRBD1	TRBV5-1	TRBJ2-6
CASRRANTEAFF	TGTGCCAGCAGGCGGGCGAACACTGAAGCTTTCTTT	NA	NA	TRBV6-6	TRBJ1-1
CASSPVAPGTEAFF	TGTGCCAGCAGCCCGGTCGCGCCGGGCACTGAAGCTTTCTTT	NA	NA	TRBV5-8	TRBJ1-1
CASSVGTVVFF	TGTGCCAGCAGTGTAGGGACAGTGGTGTTTTTT	once	TRBD1	TRBV28	TRBJ2-2
CASRTGGANTGELFF	TGCGCCAGCAGGACAGGGGGGGCGAACACCGGGGAGCTGTTTTTT	NA	TRBD1	TRBV10-2	TRBJ2-2
CASSTGTGPGEQYF	TGTGCCAGTAGTACGGGGACAGGACCAGGGGAGCAGTACTTC	NA	TRBD1	TRBV19	TRBJ2-7
CASSIDRGSGELFF	TGTGCCAGTAGTATAGATCGGGGATCCGGGGAGCTGTTTTTT	NA	NA	TRBV19	TRBJ2-2
CASSTTGVNEKLFF	TGTGCCAGTAGTACGACAGGAGTAAATGAAAAACTGTTTTTT	NA	NA	TRBV19	TRBJ1-4
CASSDRGQADTQYF	TGTGCCAGCAGCGATAGGGGGCAGGCAGATACGCAGTATTTT	NA	TRBD1	TRBV7-9	TRBJ2-3
CASSSTGANQPQHF	TGTGCCAGCAGTTCAACAGGGGCTAATCAGCCCCAGCATTTT	NA	TRBD1	TRBV27	TRBJ1-5
CSAINQETQYF	TGCAGTGCTATAAACCAAGAGACCCAGTACTTC	NA	NA	TRBV20-1	TRBJ2-5
CASSNSYNQPQHF	TGTGCCAGTAGTAACAGCTACAATCAGCCCCAGCATTTT	NA	NA	TRBV19	TRBJ1-5
CASSSLTANTEAFF	TGCGCCAGCAGCTCGTTGACAGCTAACACTGAAGCTTTCTTT	NA	NA	TRBV5-1	TRBJ1-1
CASSSAAFRELFF	TGTGCCAGCAGCAGCGCAGCTTTTAGGGAGCTGTTTTTT	NA	NA	TRBV13	TRBJ2-2
CASSNRGHLRDQPQHF	TGTGCCAGCAGCAATCGGGGACATTTAAGAGATCAGCCCCAGCATTTT	NA	NA	TRBV5-8	TRBJ1-5
CASTDRGRDGYTF	TGTGCCAGTACGGACAGGGGGCGTGATGGCTACACCTTC	NA	TRBD1	TRBV19	TRBJ1-2
CASSLPGGTNTGELFF	TGCGCCAGCAGCTTGCCGGGAGGGACGAACACCGGGGAGCTGTTTTTT	NA	TRBD2	TRBV5-1	TRBJ2-2
CASSPQTGSTEAFF	TGTGCCAGCAGCCCTCAGACAGGGTCAACTGAAGCTTTCTTT	many	TRBD1	TRBV7-3	TRBJ1-1
CASSLGGGNEKLFF	TGTGCCAGCAGTTTAGGTGGAGGGAATGAAAAACTGTTTTTT	NA	NA	TRBV28	TRBJ1-4
CASSEAMGGWGAFF	TGTGCCAGCAGTGAAGCCATGGGGGGGTGGGGAGCTTTCTTT	NA	NA	TRBV6-1	TRBJ1-1
CASRSGETQYF	TGCGCCAGCAGGTCCGGTGAGACCCAGTACTTC	NA	NA	TRBV4-1	TRBJ2-5
CASSRPGLTDTQYF	TGTGCCAGCAGCCGACCGGGACTCACAGATACGCAGTATTTT	NA	NA	TRBV6-5	TRBJ2-3
CASSQDLRASGGSSYEQYF	TGTGCCAGCAGCCAAGATTTACGGGCCAGCGGGGGTAGCTCCTACGAGCAGTACTTC	few	TRBD2	TRBV14	TRBJ2-7
CASRTGRQPQHF	TGTGCCAGCAGGACAGGGCGGCAGCCCCAGCATTTT	NA	TRBD1	TRBV6-5	TRBJ1-5
CASSLATATYGYTF	TGCGCCAGCAGCTTGGCTACTGCCACCTATGGCTACACCTTC	NA	NA	TRBV5-1	TRBJ1-2
CASSNRQGYEQYF	TGTGCCAGCAGCAACCGACAGGGCTACGAGCAGTACTTC	NA	NA	TRBV21-1	TRBJ2-7
CASSITSGGATNEQFF	TGTGCCAGCAGCATAACTAGCGGGGGGGCTACAAATGAGCAGTTCTTC	NA	TRBD2	TRBV7-2	TRBJ2-1
CASLGRYGGPNEKLFF	TGCGCCAGCCTAGGCCGATACGGGGGTCCTAATGAAAAACTGTTTTTT	once	NA	TRBV4-1	TRBJ1-4
CASSYDRGYEQYF	TGTGCCAGCAGTTACGACAGGGGTTACGAGCAGTACTTC	NA	TRBD1	TRBV6-5	TRBJ2-7
CATSRGAYGGASYEQYF	TGTGCCACCAGCAGAGGAGCCTACGGGGGGGCCTCCTACGAGCAGTACTTC	NA	TRBD2	TRBV15	TRBJ2-7